The TCR beta chain under discussion was sequenced for a study of cytomegalovirus exposure and HLA in healthy donors. Germline trimming cut 6 bases from V and 7 bases from J; bases unmatched to any gene: 9. This CDR3 spans 15 amino acids. CDR1 and CDR2 (germline): WSHSY, SAAADI. Study outcomes and limitations: In terms of immune exposure information, only CMV serostatus was available. Judged likely to be a sequencing artifact was a cluster of highly shared sequence variants. According to reports, the classifier identified cytomegalovirus status with high specificity and sensitivity. In vitro, a few CMV-associated chains proved specific for CMV antigens.

Details on this clone: Its antigen is still unknown.

The study ran its PCR with 60 Vbeta and 13 Jbeta primers. Libraries were prepared by immunoSEQ multiplex PCR; TCRdb keeps only in-frame clonotypes and omits some of them. This table holds some 110,000 clones, around 77% found once. This chain joins TRBV10-2 and TRBJ2-5, with 12 bases aligning to TRBD2. The origin of this receptor is a man aged 50 to 60 in good health and CMV-seropositive. Sequenced material: PBMCs. The CDR3 coding sequence is TGCGCCAGCAGAGGACTAGCGGGATACGCTCCGACCCAGTACTTC. The encoded protein is CASRGLAGYAPTQYF.